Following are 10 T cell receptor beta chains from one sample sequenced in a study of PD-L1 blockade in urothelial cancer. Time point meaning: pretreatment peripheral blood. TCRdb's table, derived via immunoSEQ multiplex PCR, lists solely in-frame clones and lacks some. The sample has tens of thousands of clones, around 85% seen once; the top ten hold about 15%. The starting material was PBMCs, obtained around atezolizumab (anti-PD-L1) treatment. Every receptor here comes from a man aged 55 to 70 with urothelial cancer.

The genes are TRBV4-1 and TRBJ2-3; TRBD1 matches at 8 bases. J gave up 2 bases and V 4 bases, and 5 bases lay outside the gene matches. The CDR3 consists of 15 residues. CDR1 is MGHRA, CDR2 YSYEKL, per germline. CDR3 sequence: CASSRDRGDTDTQYF. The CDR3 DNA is TGCGCCAGCAGCCGCGACAGGGGAGACACAGATACGCAGTATTTT.

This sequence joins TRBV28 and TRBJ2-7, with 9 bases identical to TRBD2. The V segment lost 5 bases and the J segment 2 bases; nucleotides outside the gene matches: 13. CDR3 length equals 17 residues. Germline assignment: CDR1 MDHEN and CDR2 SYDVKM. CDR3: CASSIPIGGGGAYEQYF. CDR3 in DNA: TGTGCCAGCAGTATCCCGATTGGGGGCGGGGGGGCCTACGAGCAGTACTTC.

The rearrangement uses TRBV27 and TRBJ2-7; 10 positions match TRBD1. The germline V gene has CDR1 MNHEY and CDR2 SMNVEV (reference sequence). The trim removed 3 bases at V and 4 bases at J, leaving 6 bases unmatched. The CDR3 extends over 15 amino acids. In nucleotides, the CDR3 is TGTGCCAGCAGTTTCGGACAGGGGGGGAGGTACGAGCAGTACTTC. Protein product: CASSFGQGGRYEQYF.

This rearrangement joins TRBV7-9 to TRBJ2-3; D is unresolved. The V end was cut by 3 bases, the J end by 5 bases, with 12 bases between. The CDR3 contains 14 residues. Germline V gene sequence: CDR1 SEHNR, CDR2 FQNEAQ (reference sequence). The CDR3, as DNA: TGTGCCAGCAGCTTGGCGCGGTCCGGAGATACGCAGTATTTT. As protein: CASSLARSGDTQYF.

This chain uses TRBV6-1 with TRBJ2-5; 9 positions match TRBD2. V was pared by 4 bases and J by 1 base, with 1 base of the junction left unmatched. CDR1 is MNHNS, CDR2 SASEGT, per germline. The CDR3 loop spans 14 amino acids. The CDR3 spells CASSGSGGQETQYF. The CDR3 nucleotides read TGTGCCAGCAGTGGTAGCGGGGGCCAAGAGACCCAGTACTTC.

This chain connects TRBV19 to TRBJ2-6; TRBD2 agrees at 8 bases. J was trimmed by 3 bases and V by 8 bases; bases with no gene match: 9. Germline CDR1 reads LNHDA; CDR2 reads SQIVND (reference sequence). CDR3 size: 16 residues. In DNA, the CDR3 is TGTGCCAGTCACCGGGGGGGGATGAGTGGGGCCAACGTCCTGACTTTC. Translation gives CASHRGGMSGANVLTF.

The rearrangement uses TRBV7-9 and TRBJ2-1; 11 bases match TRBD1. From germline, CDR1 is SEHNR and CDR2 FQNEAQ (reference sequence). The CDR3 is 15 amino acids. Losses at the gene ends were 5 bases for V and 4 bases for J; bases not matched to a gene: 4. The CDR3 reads CASSLGQGVYNEQFF. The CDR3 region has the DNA TGTGCCAGCAGCCTGGGACAGGGGGTTTACAATGAGCAGTTCTTC.

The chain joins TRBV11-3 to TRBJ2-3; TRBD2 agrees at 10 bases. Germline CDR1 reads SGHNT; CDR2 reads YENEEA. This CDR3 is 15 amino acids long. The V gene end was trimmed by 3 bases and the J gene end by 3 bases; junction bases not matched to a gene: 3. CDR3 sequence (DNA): TGTGCCAGCAGCTTTAGCGGGGGGCAGACAGATACGCAGTATTTT. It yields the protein CASSFSGGQTDTQYF.

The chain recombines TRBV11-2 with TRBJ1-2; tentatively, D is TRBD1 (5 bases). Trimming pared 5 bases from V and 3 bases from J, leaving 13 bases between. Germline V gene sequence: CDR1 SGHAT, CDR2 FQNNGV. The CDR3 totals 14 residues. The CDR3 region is CASSRLRADYGYTF. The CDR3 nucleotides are TGTGCCAGCAGCCGCCTCAGGGCCGACTATGGCTACACCTTC.

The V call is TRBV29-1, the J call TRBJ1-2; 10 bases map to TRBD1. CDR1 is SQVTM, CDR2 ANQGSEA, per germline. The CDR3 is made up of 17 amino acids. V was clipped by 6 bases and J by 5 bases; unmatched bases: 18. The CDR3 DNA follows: TGCAGCGTGCCTACTACCGGGACAGGGGCTTGGGGGTATGGCTACACCTTC. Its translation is CSVPTTGTGAWGYGYTF.